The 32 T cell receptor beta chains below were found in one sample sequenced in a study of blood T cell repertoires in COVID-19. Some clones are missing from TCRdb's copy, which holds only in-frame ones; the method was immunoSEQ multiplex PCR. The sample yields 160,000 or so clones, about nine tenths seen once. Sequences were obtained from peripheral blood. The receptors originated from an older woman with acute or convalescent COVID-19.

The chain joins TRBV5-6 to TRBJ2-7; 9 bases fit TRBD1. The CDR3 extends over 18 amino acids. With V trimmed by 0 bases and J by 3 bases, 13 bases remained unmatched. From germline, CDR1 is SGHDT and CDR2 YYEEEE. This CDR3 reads CASSLAKWWGGQGYEQYF. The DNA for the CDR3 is TGTGCCAGCAGCTTGGCGAAATGGTGGGGGGGACAGGGCTACGAGCAGTACTTC. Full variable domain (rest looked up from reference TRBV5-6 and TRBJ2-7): DAGVTQSPTHLIKTRGQQVTLRCSPKSGHDTVSWYQQALGQGPQFIFQYYEEEERQRGNFPDRFSGHQFPNYSSELNVNALLLGDSALYLCASSLAKWWGGQGYEQYFGPGTRLTVT.

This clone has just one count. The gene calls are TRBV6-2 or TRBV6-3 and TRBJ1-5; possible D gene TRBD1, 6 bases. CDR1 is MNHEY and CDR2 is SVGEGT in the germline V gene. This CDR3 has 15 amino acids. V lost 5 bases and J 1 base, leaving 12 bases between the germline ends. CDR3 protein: CASSRTDRSNQPQHF. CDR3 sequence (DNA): TGTGCCAGCAGTAGAACAGACAGGAGCAATCAGCCCCAGCATTTT.

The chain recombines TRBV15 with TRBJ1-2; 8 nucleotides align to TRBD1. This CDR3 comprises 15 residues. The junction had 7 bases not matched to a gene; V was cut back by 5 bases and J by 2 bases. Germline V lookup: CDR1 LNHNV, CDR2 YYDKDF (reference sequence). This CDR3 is CATSGDRGGNYGYTF. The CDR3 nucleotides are TGTGCCACCAGCGGCGACAGGGGAGGGAACTATGGCTACACCTTC.

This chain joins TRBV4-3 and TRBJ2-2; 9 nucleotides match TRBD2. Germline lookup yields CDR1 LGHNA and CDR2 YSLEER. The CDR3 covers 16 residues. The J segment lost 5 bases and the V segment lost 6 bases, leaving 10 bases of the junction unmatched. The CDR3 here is CASRLAAAGGTGELFF. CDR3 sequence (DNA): TGCGCCAGCAGGCTCGCGGCCGCGGGGGGGACCGGGGAGCTGTTTTTT.

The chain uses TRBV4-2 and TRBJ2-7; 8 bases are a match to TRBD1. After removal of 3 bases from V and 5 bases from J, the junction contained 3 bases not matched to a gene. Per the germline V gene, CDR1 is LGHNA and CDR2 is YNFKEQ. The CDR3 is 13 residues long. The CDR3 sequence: CASSQDRAHEQYF. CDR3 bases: TGTGCCAGCAGCCAGGACAGGGCCCACGAGCAGTACTTC.

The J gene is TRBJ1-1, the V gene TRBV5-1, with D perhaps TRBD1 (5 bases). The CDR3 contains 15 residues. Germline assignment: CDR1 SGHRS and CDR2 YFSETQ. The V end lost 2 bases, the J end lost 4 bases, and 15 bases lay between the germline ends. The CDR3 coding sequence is TGCGCCAGCAGCTTATATGAGGACCAGGGCACTGAAGCTTTCTTT. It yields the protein CASSLYEDQGTEAFF.

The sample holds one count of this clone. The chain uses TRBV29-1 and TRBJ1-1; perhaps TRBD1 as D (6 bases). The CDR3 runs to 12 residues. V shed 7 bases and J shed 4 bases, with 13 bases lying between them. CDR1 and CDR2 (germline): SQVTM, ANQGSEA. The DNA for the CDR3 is TGCAGCGGGGGAAGGGGGAGCACTGAAGCTTTCTTT. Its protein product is CSGGRGSTEAFF.

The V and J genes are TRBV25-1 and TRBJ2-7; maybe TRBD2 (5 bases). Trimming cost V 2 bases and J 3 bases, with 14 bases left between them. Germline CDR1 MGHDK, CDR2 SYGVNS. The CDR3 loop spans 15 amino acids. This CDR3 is CASSEALASIYEQYF. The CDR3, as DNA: TGTGCCAGCAGTGAAGCCCTTGCTAGCATCTACGAGCAGTACTTC.

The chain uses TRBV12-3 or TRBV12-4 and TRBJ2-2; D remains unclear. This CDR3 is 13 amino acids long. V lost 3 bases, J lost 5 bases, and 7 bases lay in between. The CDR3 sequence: CASSFSLTGELFF. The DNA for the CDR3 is TGTGCCAGCAGTTTTTCTTTGACCGGGGAGCTGTTTTTT.

CDR3 region: CASSLGTNNNQPQHF. CDR3 nucleotide sequence: TGTGCCAGCAGTTTAGGGACAAACAACAATCAGCCCCAGCATTTT. The chain combines TRBV28 with TRBJ1-5, with D tentatively TRBD1 (6 bases). CDR3 length: 15 amino acids. V gave up 2 bases and J gave up 3 bases, with 11 bases separating them. Germline CDR1 and CDR2: MDHEN and SYDVKM. The whole variable domain, filled in from reference TRBV28 and TRBJ1-5, reads DVKVTQSSRYLVKRTGEKVFLECVQDMDHENMFWYRQDPGLGLRLIYFSYDVKMKEKGDIPEGYSVSREKKERFSLILESASTNQTSMYLCASSLGTNNNQPQHFGDGTRLSIL.

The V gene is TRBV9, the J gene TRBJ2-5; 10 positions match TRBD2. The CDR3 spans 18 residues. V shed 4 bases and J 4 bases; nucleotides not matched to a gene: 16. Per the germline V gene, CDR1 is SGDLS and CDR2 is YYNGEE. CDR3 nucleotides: TGTGCCAGCAGCCCCCCGGAGCGGGGGGGGCCCGTCGGAGAGACCCAGTACTTC. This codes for CASSPPERGGPVGETQYF.

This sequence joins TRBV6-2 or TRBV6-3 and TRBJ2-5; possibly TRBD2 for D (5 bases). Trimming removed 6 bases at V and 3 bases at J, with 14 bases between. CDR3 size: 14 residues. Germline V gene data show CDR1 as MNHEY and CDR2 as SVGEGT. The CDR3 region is CASSPPGMKETQYF. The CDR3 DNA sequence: TGTGCCAGCAGCCCCCCCGGGATGAAAGAGACCCAGTACTTC.

This chain's CDR3 is CASSFGGTVQETQYF. The CDR3 DNA sequence: TGTGCCAGCAGCTTTGGGGGGACAGTACAAGAGACCCAGTACTTC. The chain employs TRBV7-2 and TRBJ2-5; possibly TRBD1 for D (7 bases). Per germline, CDR1 SGHTA and CDR2 FQGNSA. V lost 3 bases and J lost 2, with 13 bases in between. The CDR3 is 15 amino acids.

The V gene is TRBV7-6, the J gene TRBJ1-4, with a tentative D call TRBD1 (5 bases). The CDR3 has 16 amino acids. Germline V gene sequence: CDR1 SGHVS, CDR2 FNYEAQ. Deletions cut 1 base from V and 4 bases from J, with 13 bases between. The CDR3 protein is CASSLDPPGGNEKLFF. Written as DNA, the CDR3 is TGTGCCAGCAGCTTAGATCCGCCCGGGGGTAATGAAAAACTGTTTTTT.

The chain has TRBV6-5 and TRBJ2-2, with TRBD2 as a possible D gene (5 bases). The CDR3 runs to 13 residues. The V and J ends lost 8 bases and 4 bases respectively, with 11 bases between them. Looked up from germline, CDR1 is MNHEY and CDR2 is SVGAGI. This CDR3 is CASRMEVTGELFF. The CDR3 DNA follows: TGTGCCAGCCGAATGGAGGTCACCGGGGAGCTGTTTTTT.

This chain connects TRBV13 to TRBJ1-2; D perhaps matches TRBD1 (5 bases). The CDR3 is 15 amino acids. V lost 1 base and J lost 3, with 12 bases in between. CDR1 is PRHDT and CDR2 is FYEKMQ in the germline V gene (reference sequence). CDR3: CASSLAQGRYYGYTF. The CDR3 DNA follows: TGTGCCAGCAGCTTAGCCCAGGGCCGGTACTATGGCTACACCTTC.

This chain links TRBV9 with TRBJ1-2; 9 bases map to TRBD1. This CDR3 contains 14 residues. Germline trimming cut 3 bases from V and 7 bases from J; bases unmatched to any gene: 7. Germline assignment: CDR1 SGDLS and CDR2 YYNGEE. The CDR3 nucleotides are TGTGCCAGCAGCGCGCGACAGGGGGATACTGGCTACACCTTC. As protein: CASSARQGDTGYTF.

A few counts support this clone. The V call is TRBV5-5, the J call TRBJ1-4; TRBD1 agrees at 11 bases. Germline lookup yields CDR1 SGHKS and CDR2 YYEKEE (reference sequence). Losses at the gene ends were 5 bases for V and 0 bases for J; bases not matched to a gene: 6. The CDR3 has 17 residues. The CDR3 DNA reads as TGTGCCAGCAGGGACAGGGGGCATGGCGCAACTAATGAAAAACTGTTTTTT. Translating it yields CASRDRGHGATNEKLFF.

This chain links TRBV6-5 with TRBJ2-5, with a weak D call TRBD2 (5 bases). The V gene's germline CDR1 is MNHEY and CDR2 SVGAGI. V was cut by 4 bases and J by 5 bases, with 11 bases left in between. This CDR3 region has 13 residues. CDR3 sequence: CASSSLALETQYF. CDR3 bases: TGTGCCAGCAGTTCTCTAGCATTGGAGACCCAGTACTTC.

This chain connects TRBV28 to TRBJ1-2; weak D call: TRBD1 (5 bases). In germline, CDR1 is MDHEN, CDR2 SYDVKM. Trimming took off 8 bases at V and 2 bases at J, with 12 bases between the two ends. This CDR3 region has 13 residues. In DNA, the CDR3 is TGTGCCAGCCTAGACAGCAAGAACTATGGCTACACCTTC. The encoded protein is CASLDSKNYGYTF.

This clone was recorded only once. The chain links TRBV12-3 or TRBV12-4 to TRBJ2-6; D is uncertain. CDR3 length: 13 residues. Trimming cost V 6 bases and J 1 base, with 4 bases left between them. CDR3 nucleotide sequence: TGTGCCAGCAGCTATTCTGGGGCCAACGTCCTGACTTTC. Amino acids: CASSYSGANVLTF.

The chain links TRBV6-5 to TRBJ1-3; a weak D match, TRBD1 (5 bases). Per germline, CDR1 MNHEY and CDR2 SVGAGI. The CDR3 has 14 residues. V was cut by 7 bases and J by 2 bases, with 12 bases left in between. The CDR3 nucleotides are TGTGCCAGCAAAAGGGGTCTGGCTGGAAACACCATATATTTT. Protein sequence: CASKRGLAGNTIYF.

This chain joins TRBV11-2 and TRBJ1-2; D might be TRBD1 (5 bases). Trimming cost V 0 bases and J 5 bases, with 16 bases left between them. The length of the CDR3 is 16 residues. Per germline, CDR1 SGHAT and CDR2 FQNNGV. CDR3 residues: CASSLDVSRQGYGYTF. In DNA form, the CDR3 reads TGTGCCAGCAGCTTAGATGTGTCACGGCAGGGATATGGCTACACCTTC.

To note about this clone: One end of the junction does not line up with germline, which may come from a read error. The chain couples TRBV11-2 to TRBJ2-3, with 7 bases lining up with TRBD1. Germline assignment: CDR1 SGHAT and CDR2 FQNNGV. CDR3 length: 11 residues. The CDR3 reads CASSHRGPGSF. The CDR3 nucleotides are TGTGCCAGCAGCCACAGGGGTCCAGGGAGTTTT.

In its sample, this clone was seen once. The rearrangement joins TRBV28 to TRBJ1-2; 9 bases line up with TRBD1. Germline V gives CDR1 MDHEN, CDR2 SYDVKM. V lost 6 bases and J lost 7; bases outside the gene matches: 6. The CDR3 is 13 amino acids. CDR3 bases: TGTGCCAGCAGACAAACAGGGGGCGGTGGCTACACCTTC. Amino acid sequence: CASRQTGGGGYTF.

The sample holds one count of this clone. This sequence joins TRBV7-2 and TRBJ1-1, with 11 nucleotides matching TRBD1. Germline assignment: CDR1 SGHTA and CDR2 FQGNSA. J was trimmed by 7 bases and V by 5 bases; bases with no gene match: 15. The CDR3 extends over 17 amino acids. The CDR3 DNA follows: TGTGCCAGCAGCCCCGGGGTCCTGGGACAGGGGGTGGGTGAAGCTTTCTTT. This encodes CASSPGVLGQGVGEAFF. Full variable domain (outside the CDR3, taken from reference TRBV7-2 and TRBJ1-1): GAGVSQSPSNKVTEKGKDVELRCDPISGHTALYWYRQSLGQGLEFLIYFQGNSAPDKSGLPSDRFSAERTGGSVSTLTIQRTQQEDSAVYLCASSPGVLGQGVGEAFFGQGTRLTVV.

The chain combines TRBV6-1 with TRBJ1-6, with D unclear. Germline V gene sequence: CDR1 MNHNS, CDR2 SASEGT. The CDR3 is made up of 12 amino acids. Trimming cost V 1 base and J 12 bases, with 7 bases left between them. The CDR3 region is CASSEVGLPLHF. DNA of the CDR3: TGTGCCAGCAGTGAAGTGGGCCTACCCCTCCACTTT.

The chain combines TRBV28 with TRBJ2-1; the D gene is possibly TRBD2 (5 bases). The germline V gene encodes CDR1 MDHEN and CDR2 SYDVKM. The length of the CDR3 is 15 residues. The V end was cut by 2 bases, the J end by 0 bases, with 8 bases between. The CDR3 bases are TGTGCCAGCAGTTTAACGGGGAGCTCCTACAATGAGCAGTTCTTC. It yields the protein CASSLTGSSYNEQFF.

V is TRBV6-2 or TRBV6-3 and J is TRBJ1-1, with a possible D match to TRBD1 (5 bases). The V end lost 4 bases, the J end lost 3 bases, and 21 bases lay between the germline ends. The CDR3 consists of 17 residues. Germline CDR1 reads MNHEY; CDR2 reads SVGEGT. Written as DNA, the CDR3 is TGTGCCAGCAGTTCTGGTTATTCAAGGCGGGGGGACACTGAAGCTTTCTTT. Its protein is CASSSGYSRRGDTEAFF.

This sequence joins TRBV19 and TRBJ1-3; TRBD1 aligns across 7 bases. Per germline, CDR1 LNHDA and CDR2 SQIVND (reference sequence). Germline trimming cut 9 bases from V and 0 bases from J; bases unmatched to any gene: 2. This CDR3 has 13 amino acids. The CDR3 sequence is CASRGTSGNTIYF. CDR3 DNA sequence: TGTGCCAGCAGGGGGACCTCTGGAAACACCATATATTTT.

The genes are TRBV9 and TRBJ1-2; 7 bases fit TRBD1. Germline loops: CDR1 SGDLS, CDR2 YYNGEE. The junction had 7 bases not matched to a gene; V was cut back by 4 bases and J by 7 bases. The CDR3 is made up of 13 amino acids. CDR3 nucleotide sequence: TGTGCCAGCAGCCAGAGAACAGGGGCTGGCTACACCTTC. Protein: CASSQRTGAGYTF.

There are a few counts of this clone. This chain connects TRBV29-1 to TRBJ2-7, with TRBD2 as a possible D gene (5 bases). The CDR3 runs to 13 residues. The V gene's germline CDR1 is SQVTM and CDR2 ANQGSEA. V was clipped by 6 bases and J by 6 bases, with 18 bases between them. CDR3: CSVGRGPDSEQYF. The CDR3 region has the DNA TGCAGCGTCGGCCGCGGGCCGGACTCCGAGCAGTACTTC.